This TCR beta chain is drawn from a study of blood T cell repertoires in COVID-19. Clones were read by immunoSEQ multiplex PCR, and TCRdb kept only the in-frame ones, dropping some. Of 200,000 to 250,000 clones listed, nearly 90% are singletons. The CDR3 sequence is 16 residues long. The chain uses TRBV21-1 and TRBJ1-1; the D call TRBD1 from the table was never checked on the DNA. TRBV21-1 is classified as a pseudogene. The specimen sequenced was PBMCs or T cells enriched from blood (not recorded which). This receptor was obtained from a man between 25 and 39 years old who had recovered from COVID-19. CDR3 sequence: CASSKKKGQKNTEAFF. DNA for the CDR3: TGTGCCAGCAGCAAAAAGAAGGGACAGAAAAACACTGAAGCTTTCTTT.